This paragraph covers one T cell receptor beta chain sequence. The antigen is undetermined. The germline gives CDR1 DFQATT, CDR2 SNEGSKA (reference sequence). J gave up 0 bases and V 5 bases, and 16 bases lay outside the gene matches. This CDR3 region has 18 residues. The data were taken from a study of regulatory T cells in long-lasting Graves disease. According to the study, TCR beta libraries were built with iRepertoire HTBI primers and CDR3-region Arm-PCR. Each CDR3 protein is one row after TCRdb ran MiXCR on the multiplex PCR reads. Here the sample spans roughly 700,000 distinct CDR3 sequences, approximately 31% being singletons. Specified time point: persistent/refractory GD, antithyroid drugs over 5 years with positive TRAb. The authors made the TCR library using RNA they extracted from PBMCs. Overall study findings and caveats: Persistent patients shared 2,500 to 3,000 public clonotypes among themselves. Newly diagnosed patients shared fewer, at nearly 1,000.

The TCR comes from a female donor with Graves disease. The specimen comprised peripheral blood mononuclear cells (PBMCs), sampled when the disease was refractory, from a patient treated with antithyroid drugs. J is TRBJ2-5 and V is TRBV20-1, with 9 bases aligning to TRBD2. The DNA of the CDR3 is TGCAGTGCTCCGAGATCGGATCGGCGGGAGGGCCACCAAGAGACCCAGTACTTC. Encoded protein: CSAPRSDRREGHQETQYF.